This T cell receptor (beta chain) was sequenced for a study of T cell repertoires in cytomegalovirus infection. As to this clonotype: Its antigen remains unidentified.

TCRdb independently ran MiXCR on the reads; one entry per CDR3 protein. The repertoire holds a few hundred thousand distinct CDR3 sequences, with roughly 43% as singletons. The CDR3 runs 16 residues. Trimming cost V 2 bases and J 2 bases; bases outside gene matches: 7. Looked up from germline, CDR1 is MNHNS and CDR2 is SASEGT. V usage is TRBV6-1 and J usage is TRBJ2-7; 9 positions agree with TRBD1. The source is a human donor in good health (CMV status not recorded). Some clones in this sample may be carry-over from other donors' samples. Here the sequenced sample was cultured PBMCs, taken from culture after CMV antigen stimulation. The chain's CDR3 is CASSEPPGQGPYEQYF. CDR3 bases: TGTGCCAGCAGTGAACCACCGGGACAGGGACCCTACGAGCAGTACTTC.